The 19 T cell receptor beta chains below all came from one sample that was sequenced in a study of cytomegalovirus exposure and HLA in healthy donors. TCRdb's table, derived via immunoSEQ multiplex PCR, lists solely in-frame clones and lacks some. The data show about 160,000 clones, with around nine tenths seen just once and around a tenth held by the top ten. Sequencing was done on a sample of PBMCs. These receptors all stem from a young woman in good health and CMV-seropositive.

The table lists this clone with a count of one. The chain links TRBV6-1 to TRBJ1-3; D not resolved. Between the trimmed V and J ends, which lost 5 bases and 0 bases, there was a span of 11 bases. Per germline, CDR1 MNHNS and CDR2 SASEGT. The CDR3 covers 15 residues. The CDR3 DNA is TGTGCCAGCAGTCCGCAGTCCGACTCTGGAAACACCATATATTTT. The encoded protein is CASSPQSDSGNTIYF.

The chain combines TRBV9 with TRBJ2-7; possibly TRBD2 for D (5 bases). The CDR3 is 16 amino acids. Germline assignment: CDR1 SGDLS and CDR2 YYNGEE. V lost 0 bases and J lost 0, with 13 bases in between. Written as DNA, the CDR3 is TGTGCCAGCAGCGTAGCTGGAGGACCGAGCTCCTACGAGCAGTACTTC. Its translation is CASSVAGGPSSYEQYF.

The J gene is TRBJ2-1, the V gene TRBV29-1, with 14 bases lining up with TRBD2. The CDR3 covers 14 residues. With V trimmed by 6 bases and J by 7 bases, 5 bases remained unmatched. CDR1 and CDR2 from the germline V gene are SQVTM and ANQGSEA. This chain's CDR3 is CSVRGLAGDNEQFF. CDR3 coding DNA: TGCAGCGTGCGGGGACTAGCGGGAGATAATGAGCAGTTCTTC.

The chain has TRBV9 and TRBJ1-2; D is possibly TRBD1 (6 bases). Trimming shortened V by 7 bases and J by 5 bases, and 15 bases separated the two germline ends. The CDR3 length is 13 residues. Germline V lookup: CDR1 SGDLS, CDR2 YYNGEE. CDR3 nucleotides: TGTGCCAGCGCGTCACCCCAGGGGTATGGCTACACCTTC. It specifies CASASPQGYGYTF. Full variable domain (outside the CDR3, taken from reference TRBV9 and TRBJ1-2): DSGVTQTPKHLITATGQRVTLRCSPRSGDLSVYWYQQSLDQGLQFLIQYYNGEERAKGNILERFSAQQFPDLHSELNLSSLELGDSALYFCASASPQGYGYTFGSGTRLTVV.

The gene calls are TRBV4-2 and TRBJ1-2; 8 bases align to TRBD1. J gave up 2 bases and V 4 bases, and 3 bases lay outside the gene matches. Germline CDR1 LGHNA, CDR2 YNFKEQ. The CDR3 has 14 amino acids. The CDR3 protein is CASSPRTGNYGYTF. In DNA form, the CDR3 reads TGTGCCAGCAGCCCACGGACAGGGAACTATGGCTACACCTTC.

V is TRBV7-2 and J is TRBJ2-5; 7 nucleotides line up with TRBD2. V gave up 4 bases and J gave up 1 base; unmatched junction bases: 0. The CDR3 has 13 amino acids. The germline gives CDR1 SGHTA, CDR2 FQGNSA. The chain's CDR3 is CASSWTSQETQYF. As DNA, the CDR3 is TGTGCCAGCAGCTGGACTAGCCAAGAGACCCAGTACTTC.

The DNA for the CDR3 is TGTGCCAGCAGTTTAAAGGGGGCCGTAGTTGGCTACACCTTC. Translated: CASSLKGAVVGYTF. The rearrangement links TRBV27 to TRBJ1-2, with 7 bases lining up with TRBD1. The CDR3 loop spans 14 amino acids. The J segment lost 7 bases and the V segment lost 2 bases, leaving 7 bases of the junction unmatched. CDR1 and CDR2 (germline): MNHEY, SMNVEV (reference sequence).

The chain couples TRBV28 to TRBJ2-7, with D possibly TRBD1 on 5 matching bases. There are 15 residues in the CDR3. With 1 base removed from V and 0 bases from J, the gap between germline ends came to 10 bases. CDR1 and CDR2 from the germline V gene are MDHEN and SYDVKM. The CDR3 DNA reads TGTGCCAGCAGTTTATACAGGTTGAGCTCCTACGAGCAGTACTTC. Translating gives CASSLYRLSSYEQYF.

The CDR3 loop is CASRSTQGSYNEQFF. CDR3 nucleotide sequence: TGCGCCAGCAGATCGACACAGGGGTCCTACAATGAGCAGTTCTTC. The chain couples TRBV5-1 to TRBJ2-1; 7 bases line up with TRBD1. The CDR3 runs to 15 residues. The germline V gene has CDR1 SGHRS and CDR2 YFSETQ. V shed 5 bases and J 1 base; nucleotides not matched to a gene: 6. The whole variable domain, remainder taken from reference TRBV5-1 and TRBJ2-1, is KAGVTQTPRYLIKTRGQQVTLSCSPISGHRSVSWYQQTPGQGLQFLFEYFSETQRNKGNFPGRFSGRQFSNSRSEMNVSTLELGDSALYLCASRSTQGSYNEQFFGPGTRLTVL.

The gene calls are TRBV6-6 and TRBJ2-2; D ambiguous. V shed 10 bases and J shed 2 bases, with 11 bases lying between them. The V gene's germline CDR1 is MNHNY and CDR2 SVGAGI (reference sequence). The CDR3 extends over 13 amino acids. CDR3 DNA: TGTGCCATCAGGCGAGAAAACACCGGGGAGCTGTTTTTT. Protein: CAIRRENTGELFF.

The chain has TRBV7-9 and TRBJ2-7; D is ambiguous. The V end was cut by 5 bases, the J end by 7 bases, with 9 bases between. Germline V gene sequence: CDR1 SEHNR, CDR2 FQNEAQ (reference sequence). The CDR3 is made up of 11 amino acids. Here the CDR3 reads CASSQLLEQYF. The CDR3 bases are TGTGCCAGCAGCCAACTTTTGGAGCAGTACTTC. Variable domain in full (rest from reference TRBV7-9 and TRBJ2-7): DTGVSQNPRHKITKRGQNVTFRCDPISEHNRLYWYRQTLGQGPEFLTYFQNEAQLEKSRLLSDRFSAERPKGSFSTLEIQRTEQGDSAMYLCASSQLLEQYFGPGTRLTVT.

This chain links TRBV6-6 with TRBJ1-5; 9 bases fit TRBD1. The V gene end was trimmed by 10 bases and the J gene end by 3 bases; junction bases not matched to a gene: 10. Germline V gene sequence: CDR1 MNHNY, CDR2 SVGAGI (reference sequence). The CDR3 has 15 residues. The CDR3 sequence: CATIRTGASNQPQHF. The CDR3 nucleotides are TGTGCCACCATACGGACAGGGGCGTCCAATCAGCCCCAGCATTTT.

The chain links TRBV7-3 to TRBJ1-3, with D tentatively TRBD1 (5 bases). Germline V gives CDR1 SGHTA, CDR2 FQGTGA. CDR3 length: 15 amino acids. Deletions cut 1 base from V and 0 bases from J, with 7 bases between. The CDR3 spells CASSLMGGSGNTIYF. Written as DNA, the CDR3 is TGTGCCAGCAGCTTAATGGGGGGCTCTGGAAACACCATATATTTT.

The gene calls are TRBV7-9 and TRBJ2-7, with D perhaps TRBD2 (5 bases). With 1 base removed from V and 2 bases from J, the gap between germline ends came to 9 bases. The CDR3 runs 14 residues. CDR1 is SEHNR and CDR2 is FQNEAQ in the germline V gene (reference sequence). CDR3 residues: CASSLGGKAYEQYF. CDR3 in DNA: TGTGCCAGCAGCTTAGGAGGGAAGGCCTACGAGCAGTACTTC.

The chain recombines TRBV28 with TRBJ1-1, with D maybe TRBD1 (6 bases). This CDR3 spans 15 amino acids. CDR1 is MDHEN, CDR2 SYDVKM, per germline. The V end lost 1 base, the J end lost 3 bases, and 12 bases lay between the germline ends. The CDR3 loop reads CASSLSPPGDTEAFF. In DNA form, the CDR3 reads TGTGCCAGCAGTTTATCCCCTCCAGGGGACACTGAAGCTTTCTTT.

The DNA of the CDR3 is TGTGCCAGTAGCTTGGGGACAGCCTACGAGCAGTACTTC. It yields the protein CASSLGTAYEQYF. This rearrangement joins TRBV19 to TRBJ2-7, with 7 nucleotides matching TRBD1. The CDR3 contains 13 residues. V shed 6 bases, J shed 2 bases, and the junction held 4 bases outside the gene matches. Germline CDR1 LNHDA, CDR2 SQIVND (reference sequence).

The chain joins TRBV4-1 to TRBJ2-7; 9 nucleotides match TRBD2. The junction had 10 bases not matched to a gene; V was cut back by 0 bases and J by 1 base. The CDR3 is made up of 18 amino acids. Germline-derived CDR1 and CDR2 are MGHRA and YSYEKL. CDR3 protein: CASSQDPPLAGDSYEQYF. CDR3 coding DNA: TGCGCCAGCAGCCAAGATCCCCCTTTAGCGGGAGATTCCTACGAGCAGTACTTC.

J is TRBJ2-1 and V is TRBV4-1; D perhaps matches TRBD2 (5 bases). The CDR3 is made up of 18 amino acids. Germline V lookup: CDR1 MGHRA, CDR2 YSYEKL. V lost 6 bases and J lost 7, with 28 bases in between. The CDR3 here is CASRISRATSLVGNEQFF. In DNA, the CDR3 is TGCGCCAGCAGAATTTCCCGAGCTACTAGTCTAGTGGGGAATGAGCAGTTCTTC.

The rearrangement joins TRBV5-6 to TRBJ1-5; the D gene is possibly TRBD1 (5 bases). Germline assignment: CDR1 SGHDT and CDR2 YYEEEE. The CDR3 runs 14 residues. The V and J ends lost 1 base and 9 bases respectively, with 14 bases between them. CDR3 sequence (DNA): TGTGCCAGCAGCTTGTTGCAGGGTCTACGGCCCCAGCATTTT. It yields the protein CASSLLQGLRPQHF.